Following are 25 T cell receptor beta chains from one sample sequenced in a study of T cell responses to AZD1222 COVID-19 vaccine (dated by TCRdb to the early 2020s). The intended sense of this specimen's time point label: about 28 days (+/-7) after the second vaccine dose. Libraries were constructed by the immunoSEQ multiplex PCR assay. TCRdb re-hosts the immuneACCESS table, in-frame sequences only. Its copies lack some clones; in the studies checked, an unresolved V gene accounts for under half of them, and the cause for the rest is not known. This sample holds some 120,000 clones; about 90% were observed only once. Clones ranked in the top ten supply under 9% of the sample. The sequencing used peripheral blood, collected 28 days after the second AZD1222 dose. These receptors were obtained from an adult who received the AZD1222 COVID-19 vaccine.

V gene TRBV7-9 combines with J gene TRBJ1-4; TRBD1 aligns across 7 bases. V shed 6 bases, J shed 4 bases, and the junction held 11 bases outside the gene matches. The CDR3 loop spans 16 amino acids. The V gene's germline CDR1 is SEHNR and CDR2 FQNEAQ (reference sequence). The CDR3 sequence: CASRIDRAGINEKLFF. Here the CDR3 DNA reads TGTGCCAGCAGGATCGACAGGGCGGGCATTAATGAAAAACTGTTTTTT.

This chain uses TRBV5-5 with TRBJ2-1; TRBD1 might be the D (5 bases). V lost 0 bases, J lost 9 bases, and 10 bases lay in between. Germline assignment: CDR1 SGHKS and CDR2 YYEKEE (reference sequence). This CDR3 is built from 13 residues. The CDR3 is CASSLGGGAEQFF. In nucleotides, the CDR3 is TGTGCCAGCAGCTTGGGTGGTGGGGCTGAGCAGTTCTTC.

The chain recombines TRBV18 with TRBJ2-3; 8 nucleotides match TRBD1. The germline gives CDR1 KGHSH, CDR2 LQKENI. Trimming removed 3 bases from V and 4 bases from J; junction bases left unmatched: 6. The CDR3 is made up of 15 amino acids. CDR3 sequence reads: CASSPATGDPDTQYF. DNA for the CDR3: TGTGCCAGCTCACCGGCGACAGGGGATCCAGATACGCAGTATTTT.

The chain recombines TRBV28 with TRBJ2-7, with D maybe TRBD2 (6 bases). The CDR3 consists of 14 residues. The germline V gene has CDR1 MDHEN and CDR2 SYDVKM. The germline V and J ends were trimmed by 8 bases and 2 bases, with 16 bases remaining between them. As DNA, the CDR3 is TGTGCCAGCTTTCCCGGGACTTTCGCCTACGAGCAGTACTTC. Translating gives CASFPGTFAYEQYF.

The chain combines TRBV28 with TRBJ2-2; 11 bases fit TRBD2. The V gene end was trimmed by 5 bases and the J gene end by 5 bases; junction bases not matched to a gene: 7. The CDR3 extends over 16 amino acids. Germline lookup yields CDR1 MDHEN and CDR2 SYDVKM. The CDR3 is CASSKASGRWTGELFF. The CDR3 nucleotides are TGTGCCAGCAGTAAAGCTAGCGGGAGGTGGACCGGGGAGCTGTTTTTT.

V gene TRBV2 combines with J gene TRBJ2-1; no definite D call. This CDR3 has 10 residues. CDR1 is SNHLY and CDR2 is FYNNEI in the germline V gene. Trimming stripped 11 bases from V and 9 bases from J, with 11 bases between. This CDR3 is CALGGPEQFF. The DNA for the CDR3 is TGTGCCTTAGGTGGCCCTGAGCAGTTCTTC.

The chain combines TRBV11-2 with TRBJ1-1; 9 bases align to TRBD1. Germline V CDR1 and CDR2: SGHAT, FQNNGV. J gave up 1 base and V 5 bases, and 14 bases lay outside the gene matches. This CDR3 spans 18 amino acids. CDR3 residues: CASSGMAGMTGGNTEAFF. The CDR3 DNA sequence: TGTGCCAGCAGCGGCATGGCGGGGATGACAGGGGGGAACACTGAAGCTTTCTTT.

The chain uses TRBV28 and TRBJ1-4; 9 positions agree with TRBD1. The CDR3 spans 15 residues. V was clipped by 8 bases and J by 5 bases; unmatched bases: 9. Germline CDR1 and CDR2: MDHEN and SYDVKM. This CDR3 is CASPVTGTGNEKLFF. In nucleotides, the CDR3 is TGTGCCAGCCCGGTGACCGGGACAGGGAATGAAAAACTGTTTTTT.

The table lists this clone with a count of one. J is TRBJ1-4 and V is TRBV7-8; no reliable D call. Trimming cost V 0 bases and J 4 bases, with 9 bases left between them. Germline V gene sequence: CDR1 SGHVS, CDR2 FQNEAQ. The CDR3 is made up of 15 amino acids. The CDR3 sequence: CASSLAVGYNEKLFF. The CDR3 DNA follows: TGTGCCAGCAGCTTAGCGGTGGGGTATAATGAAAAACTGTTTTTT. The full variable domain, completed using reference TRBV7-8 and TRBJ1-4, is GAGVSQSPRYKVAKRGQDVALRCDPISGHVSLFWYQQALGQGPEFLTYFQNEAQLDKSGLPSDRFFAERPEGSVSTLKIQRTQQEDSAVYLCASSLAVGYNEKLFFGSGTQLSVL.

Written as DNA, the CDR3 is TGTGCCACCAGTGATCCCTTATTAACCTATGGCTACACCTTC. Its translation is CATSDPLLTYGYTF. The V call is TRBV24-1, the J call TRBJ1-2; no clear D. CDR3 length equals 14 residues. Trimming took off 3 bases at V and 4 bases at J, with 11 bases between the two ends. In germline, CDR1 is KGHDR, CDR2 SFDVKD.

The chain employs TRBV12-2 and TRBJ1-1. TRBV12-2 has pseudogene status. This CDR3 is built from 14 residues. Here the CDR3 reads CASRLAGRGTEAFF. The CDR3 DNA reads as TGTGCAAGTCGCTTAGCGGGCCGAGGCACTGAAGCTTTCTTT.

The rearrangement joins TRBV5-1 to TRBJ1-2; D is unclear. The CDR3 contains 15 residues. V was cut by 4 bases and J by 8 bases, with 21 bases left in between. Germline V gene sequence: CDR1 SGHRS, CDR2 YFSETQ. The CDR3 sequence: CASSPLTVGGNGYTF. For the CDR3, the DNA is TGCGCCAGCAGCCCCCTGACCGTAGGAGGGAACGGCTACACCTTC.

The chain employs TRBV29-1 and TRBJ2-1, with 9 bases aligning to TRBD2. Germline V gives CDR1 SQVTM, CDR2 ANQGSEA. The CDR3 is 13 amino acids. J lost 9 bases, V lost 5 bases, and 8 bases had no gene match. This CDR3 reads CSVRGRAKVEQFF. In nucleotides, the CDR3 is TGCAGCGTTCGCGGGAGGGCCAAGGTTGAGCAGTTCTTC.

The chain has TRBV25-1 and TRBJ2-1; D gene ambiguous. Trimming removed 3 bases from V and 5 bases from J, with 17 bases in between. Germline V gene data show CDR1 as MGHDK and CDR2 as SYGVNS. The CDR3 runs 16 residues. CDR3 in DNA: TGTGCCAGCAGTGATTTAGGCCGCACCTATGACAATGAGCAGTTCTTC. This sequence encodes CASSDLGRTYDNEQFF.

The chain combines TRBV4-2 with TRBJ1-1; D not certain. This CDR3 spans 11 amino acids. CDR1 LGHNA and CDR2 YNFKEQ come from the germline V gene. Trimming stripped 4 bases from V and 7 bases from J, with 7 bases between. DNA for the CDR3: TGTGCCAGCAGCCCCGGGAATGAAGCTTTCTTT. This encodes CASSPGNEAFF.

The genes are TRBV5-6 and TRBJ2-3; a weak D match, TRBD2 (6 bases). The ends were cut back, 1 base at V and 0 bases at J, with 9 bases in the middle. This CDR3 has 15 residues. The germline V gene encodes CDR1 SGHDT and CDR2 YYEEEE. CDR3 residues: CASSLLSGSTDTQYF. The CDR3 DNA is TGTGCCAGCAGCTTGTTGAGCGGGAGCACAGATACGCAGTATTTT.

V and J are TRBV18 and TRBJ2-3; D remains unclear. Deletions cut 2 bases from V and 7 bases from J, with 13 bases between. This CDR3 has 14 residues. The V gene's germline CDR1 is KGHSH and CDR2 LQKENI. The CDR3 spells CASSPVQPQNTQYF. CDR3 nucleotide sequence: TGTGCCAGCTCACCAGTGCAACCACAGAATACGCAGTATTTT.

Here the CDR3 reads CASSLAGLQPYGGYTF. The DNA for the CDR3 is TGTGCCAGCAGCTTAGCGGGTCTACAGCCCTACGGGGGCTACACCTTC. The chain uses TRBV7-2 and TRBJ1-2; D not resolved. Per germline, CDR1 SGHTA and CDR2 FQGNSA. V was clipped by 0 bases and J by 8 bases, with 19 bases between them. The CDR3 covers 16 residues.

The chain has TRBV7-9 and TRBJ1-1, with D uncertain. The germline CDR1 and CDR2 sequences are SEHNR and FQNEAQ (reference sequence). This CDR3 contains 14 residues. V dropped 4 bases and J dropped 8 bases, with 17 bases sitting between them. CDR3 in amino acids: CASSSDTVIREAFF. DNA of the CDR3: TGTGCCAGCAGCTCCGATACAGTAATCCGGGAAGCTTTCTTT. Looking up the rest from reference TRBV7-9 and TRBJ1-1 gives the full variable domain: DTGVSQNPRHKITKRGQNVTFRCDPISEHNRLYWYRQTLGQGPEFLTYFQNEAQLEKSRLLSDRFSAERPKGSFSTLEIQRTEQGDSAMYLCASSSDTVIREAFFGQGTRLTVV.

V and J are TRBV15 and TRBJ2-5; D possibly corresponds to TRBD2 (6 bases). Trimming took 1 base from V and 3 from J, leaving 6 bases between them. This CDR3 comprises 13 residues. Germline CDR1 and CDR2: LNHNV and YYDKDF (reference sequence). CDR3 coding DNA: TGTGCCACCAGCAGAGCGGGGGAAGAGACCCAGTACTTC. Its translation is CATSRAGEETQYF.

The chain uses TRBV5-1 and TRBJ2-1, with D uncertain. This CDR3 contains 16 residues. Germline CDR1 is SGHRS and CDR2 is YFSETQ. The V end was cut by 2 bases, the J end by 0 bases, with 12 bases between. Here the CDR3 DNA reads TGCGCCAGCAGCTTTTGGACGCCCAGCTCCTACAATGAGCAGTTCTTC. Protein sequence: CASSFWTPSSYNEQFF.

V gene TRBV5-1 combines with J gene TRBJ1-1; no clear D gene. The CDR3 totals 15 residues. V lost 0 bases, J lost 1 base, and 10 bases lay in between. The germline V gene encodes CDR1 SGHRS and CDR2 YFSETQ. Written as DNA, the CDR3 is TGCGCCAGCAGCTTGGAGGCAGGAAAGAACACTGAAGCTTTCTTT. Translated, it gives CASSLEAGKNTEAFF.

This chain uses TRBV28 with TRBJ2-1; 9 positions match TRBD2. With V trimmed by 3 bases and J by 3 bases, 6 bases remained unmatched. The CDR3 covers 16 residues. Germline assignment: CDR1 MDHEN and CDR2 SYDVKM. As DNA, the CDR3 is TGTGCCAGCAGTTTGGGGCTAGCGGGGTACTACAATGAGCAGTTCTTC. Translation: CASSLGLAGYYNEQFF.

The CDR3, as DNA: TGCAGCGTTGAAGGGACTAGCTTGGATGAGCAGTTCTTC. Amino acid sequence: CSVEGTSLDEQFF. V and J are TRBV29-1 and TRBJ2-1; 8 bases align to TRBD2. CDR3 length: 13 amino acids. J gave up 8 bases and V 1 base, and 4 bases lay outside the gene matches. Germline CDR1 SQVTM, CDR2 ANQGSEA.

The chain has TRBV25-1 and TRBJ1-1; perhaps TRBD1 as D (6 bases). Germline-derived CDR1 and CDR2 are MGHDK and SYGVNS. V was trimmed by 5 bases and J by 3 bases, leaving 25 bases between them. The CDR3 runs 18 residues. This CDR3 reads CASSPRLGGRSRDTEAFF. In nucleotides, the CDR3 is TGTGCCAGCAGTCCCCGTTTGGGGGGCAGGTCCCGTGACACTGAAGCTTTCTTT.